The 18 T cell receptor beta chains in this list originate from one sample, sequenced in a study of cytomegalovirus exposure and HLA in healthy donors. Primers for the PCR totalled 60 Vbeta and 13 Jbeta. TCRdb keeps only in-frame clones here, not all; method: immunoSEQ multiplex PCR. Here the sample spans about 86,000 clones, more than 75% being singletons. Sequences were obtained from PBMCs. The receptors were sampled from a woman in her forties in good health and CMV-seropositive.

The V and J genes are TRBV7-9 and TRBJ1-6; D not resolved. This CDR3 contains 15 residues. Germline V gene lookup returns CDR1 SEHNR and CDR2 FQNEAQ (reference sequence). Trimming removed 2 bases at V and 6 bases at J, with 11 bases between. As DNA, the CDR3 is TGTGCCAGCAGCTTACAGGCAGCCATTAATTCACCCCTCCACTTT. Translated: CASSLQAAINSPLHF.

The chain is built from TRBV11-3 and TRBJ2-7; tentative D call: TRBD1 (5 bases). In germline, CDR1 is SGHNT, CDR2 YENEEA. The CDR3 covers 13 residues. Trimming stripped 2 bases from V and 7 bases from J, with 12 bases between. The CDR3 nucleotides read TGTGCCAGCAGCTTAACCAGGGCGTCTGAGCAGTACTTC. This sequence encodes CASSLTRASEQYF.

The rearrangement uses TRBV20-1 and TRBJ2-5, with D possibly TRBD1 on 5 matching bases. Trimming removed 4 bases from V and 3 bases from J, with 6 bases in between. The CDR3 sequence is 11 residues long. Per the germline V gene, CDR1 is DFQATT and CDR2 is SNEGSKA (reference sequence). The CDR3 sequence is CSATGKETQYF. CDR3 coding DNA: TGCAGTGCTACAGGGAAAGAGACCCAGTACTTC.

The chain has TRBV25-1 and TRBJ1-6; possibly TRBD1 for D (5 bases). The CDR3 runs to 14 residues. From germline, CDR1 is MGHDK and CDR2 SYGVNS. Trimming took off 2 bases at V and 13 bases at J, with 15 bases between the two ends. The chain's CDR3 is CASSEVGGERPLHF. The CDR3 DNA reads TGTGCCAGCAGTGAAGTGGGGGGGGAGAGGCCCCTCCACTTT.

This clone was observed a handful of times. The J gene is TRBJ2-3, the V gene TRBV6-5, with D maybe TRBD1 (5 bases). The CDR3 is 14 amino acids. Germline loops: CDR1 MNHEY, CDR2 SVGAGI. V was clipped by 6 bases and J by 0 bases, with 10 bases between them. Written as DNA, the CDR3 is TGTGCCAGCAGAGCAGGGATTAGCACAGATACGCAGTATTTT. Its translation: CASRAGISTDTQYF.

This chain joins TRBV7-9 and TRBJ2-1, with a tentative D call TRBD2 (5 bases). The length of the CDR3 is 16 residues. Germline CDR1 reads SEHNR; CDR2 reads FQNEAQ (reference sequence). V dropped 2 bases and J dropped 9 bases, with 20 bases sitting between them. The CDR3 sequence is CASSLISARVGGEQFF. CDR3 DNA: TGTGCCAGCAGCTTAATATCAGCGAGGGTGGGCGGTGAGCAGTTCTTC.

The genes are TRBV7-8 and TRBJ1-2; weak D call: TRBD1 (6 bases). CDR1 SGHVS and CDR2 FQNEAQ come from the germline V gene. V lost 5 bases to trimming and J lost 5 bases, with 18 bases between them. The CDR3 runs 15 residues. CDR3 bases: TGTGCCAGCAGCCCCCGGGGGGGCGCGGGGTATGGCTACACCTTC. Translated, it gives CASSPRGGAGYGYTF.

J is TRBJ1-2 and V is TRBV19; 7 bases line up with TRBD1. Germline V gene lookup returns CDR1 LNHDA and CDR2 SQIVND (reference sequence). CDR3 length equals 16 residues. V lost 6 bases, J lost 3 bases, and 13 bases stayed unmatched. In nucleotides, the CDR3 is TGTGCCAGTAGAACCGGAAGGGGGCGCCCCGACTATGGCTACACCTTC. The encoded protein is CASRTGRGRPDYGYTF.

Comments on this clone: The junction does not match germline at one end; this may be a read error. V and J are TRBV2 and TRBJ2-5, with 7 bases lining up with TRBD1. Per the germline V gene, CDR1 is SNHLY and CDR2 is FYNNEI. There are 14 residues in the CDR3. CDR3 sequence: CASTEQGIWETQYF. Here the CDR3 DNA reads TGTGCCAGCACTGAACAGGGGATTTGGGAGACCCAGTACTTC.

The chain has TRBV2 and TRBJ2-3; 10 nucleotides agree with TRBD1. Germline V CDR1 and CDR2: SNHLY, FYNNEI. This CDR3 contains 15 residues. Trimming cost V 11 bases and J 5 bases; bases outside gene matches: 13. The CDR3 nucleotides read TGTGCCCGCCCTATCGGACAGGGGGTTAAAGATACGCAGTATTTT. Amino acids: CARPIGQGVKDTQYF. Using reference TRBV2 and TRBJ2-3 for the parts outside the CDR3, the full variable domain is EPEVTQTPSHQVTQMGQEVILRCVPISNHLYFYWYRQILGQKVEFLVSFYNNEISEKSEIFDDQFSVERPDGSNFTLKIRSTKLEDSAMYFCARPIGQGVKDTQYFGPGTRLTVL.

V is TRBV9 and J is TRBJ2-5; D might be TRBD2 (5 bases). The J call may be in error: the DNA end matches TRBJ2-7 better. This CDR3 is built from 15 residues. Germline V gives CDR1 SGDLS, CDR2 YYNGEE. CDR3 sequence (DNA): TGTGCCAGCAGCGGAGACTGGGGAGTGGAAGCCGAGCAGTACTTC. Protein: CASSGDWGVEAEQYF.

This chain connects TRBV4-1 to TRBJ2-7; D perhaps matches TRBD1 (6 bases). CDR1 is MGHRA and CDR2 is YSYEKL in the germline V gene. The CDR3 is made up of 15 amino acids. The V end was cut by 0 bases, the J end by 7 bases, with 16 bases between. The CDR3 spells CASSQDEGVELEQYF. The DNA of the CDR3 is TGCGCCAGCAGCCAAGACGAGGGGGTCGAGTTGGAGCAGTACTTC.

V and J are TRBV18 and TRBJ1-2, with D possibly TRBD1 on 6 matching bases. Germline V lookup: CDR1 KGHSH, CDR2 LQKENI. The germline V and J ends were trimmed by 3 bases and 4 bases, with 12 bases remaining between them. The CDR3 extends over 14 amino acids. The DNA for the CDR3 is TGTGCCAGCTCACCCAGCAAGGGGGTCTATGGCTACACCTTC. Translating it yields CASSPSKGVYGYTF.

The CDR3 DNA reads as TGTGCCAGCAGTCCCTGGGAGGGCTCCTACGAGCAGTACTTC. It yields the protein CASSPWEGSYEQYF. J is TRBJ2-7 and V is TRBV27; 7 bases fit TRBD2. Germline V gene data show CDR1 as MNHEY and CDR2 as SMNVEV (reference sequence). The CDR3 extends over 14 amino acids. The junction had 4 bases not matched to a gene; V was cut back by 5 bases and J by 0 bases.

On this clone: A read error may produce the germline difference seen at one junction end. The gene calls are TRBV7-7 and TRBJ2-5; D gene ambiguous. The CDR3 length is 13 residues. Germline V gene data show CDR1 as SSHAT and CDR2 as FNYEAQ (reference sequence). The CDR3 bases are TGTGCTAGCAGCTTGGCTTCCTCAGAGACCCAGTACTTC. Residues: CASSLASSETQYF.

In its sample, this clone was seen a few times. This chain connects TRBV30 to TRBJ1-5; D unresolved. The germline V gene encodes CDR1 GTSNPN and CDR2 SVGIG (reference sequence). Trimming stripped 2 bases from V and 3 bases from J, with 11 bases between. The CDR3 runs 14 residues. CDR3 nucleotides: TGTGCCTGGAGTCAAGAACAATACAATCAGCCCCAGCATTTT. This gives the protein CAWSQEQYNQPQHF.

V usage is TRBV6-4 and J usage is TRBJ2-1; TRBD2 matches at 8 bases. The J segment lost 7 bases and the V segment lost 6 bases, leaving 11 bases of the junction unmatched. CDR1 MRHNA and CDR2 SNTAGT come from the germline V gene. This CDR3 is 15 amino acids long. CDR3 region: CASSHRAGVGNEQFF. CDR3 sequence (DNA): TGTGCCAGCAGCCACAGAGCGGGAGTGGGGAATGAGCAGTTCTTC.

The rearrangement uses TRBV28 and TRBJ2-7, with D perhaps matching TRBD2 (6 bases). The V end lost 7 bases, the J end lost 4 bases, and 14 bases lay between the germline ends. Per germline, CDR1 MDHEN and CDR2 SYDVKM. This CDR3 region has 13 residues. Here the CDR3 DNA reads TGTGCCAGCACCGGGACTCTTGTATACGAGCAGTACTTC. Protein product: CASTGTLVYEQYF.